What follows are 31 T cell receptor beta chains derived from one specimen sequenced in a study of Ad26.COV2.S vaccination and SARS-CoV-2 variants. This table comes from immunoSEQ multiplex PCR, and its TCRdb copy is limited to in-frame clones, with some not included. The repertoire has roughly 450,000 clones, around nine tenths of them found once; the top ten carry 9% to 15%. Treatment noted: over 15 received Ad26.COV2.S at low or high dose, single or two shots; several received placebo; per-sample allocation not given. Each sample was drawn 63 days after the first injection (of vaccine or placebo). The sequencing here drew on peripheral blood, taken in a trial of Ad26.COV2.S vaccine versus placebo. The receptor source for this set is a person aged 18-65 years who received the Ad26.COV2.S COVID-19 vaccine or a placebo.

The chain has TRBV28 and TRBJ1-1; TRBD1 agrees at 7 bases. This CDR3 spans 15 amino acids. V was pared by 7 bases and J by 4 bases, with 12 bases of the junction left unmatched. CDR1 and CDR2 from the germline V gene are MDHEN and SYDVKM. CDR3 loop: CASTKTGAGATEAFF. For the CDR3, the DNA is TGTGCCAGCACCAAAACAGGGGCGGGGGCCACTGAAGCTTTCTTT.

The chain combines TRBV5-1 with TRBJ1-4; 7 bases are shared with TRBD1. The J segment lost 5 bases and the V segment lost 4 bases, leaving 8 bases of the junction unmatched. The CDR3 has 15 amino acids. Germline CDR1 SGHRS, CDR2 YFSETQ. Written as DNA, the CDR3 is TGCGCCAGCAGCCCCGAGGGACAGAAAAATGAAAAACTGTTTTTT. Amino acids: CASSPEGQKNEKLFF.

V usage is TRBV4-2 and J usage is TRBJ1-4; D remains unclear. The CDR3 is 14 amino acids. Germline values: CDR1 LGHNA, CDR2 YNFKEQ. The germline V and J ends were trimmed by 0 bases and 4 bases, with 6 bases remaining between them. This chain's CDR3 is CASSQDLINEKLFF. The CDR3 bases are TGTGCCAGCAGCCAAGATCTTATTAATGAAAAACTGTTTTTT.

The V gene is TRBV4-3, the J gene TRBJ2-7, with a weak D call TRBD2 (5 bases). V lost 2 bases and J lost 3, with 11 bases in between. The CDR3 totals 14 residues. CDR1 and CDR2 (germline): LGHNA, YSLEER. The CDR3 coding sequence is TGCGCCAGCAGCCAACAACTAGTTAGCTACGAGCAGTACTTC. This codes for CASSQQLVSYEQYF.

The chain recombines TRBV2 with TRBJ1-2; 9 nucleotides agree with TRBD1. Unmatched junction bases numbered 10, after V lost 6 bases and J lost 2 bases. CDR1 SNHLY and CDR2 FYNNEI come from the germline V gene. The CDR3 totals 16 residues. CDR3: CASSATSTGGNYGYTF. CDR3 DNA: TGTGCCAGCAGCGCTACCTCGACAGGGGGGAACTATGGCTACACCTTC.

This clone was picked up a small number of times. The chain couples TRBV7-2 to TRBJ1-1; D call uncertain. V lost 8 bases, J lost 4 bases, and 14 bases lay in between. The CDR3 has 13 amino acids. Germline values: CDR1 SGHTA, CDR2 FQGNSA. The CDR3: CASRPTIGTEAFF. The CDR3 bases are TGTGCCAGCCGGCCGACAATAGGCACTGAAGCTTTCTTT.

This chain uses TRBV2 with TRBJ1-3; D gene unclear. Trimming removed 4 bases from V and 1 base from J, with 8 bases in between. The germline V gene encodes CDR1 SNHLY and CDR2 FYNNEI. There are 14 residues in the CDR3. The CDR3 spells CASSVGVSGNTIYF. CDR3 in DNA: TGTGCCAGCAGTGTGGGTGTATCTGGAAACACCATATATTTT.

This clone appeared once. This rearrangement joins TRBV11-3 to TRBJ2-3, with 9 bases matching TRBD2. The CDR3 spans 17 residues. The J segment lost 3 bases and the V segment lost 1 base, leaving 8 bases of the junction unmatched. The germline gives CDR1 SGHNT, CDR2 YENEEA. For the CDR3, the DNA is TGTGCCAGCAGCTTAGCAATGGCGGGAGGGCCAACAGATACGCAGTATTTT. This sequence encodes CASSLAMAGGPTDTQYF.

As for this clone: A much larger clone lies a single base off, so this may be a read error. This sequence joins TRBV5-4 and TRBJ2-7, with D possibly TRBD1 on 5 matching bases. Trimming cost V 0 bases and J 0 bases, with 7 bases left between them. This CDR3 spans 14 amino acids. Per the germline V gene, CDR1 is SGHNT and CDR2 is YYREEE (reference sequence). The CDR3 region has the DNA TGTGCCAGCAGCTTGGAACAGGCCTCCTACGAGCAGTACTTC. Protein sequence: CASSLEQASYEQYF.

The chain couples TRBV5-4 to TRBJ2-7, with 12 bases that match TRBD2. V lost 3 bases and J lost 2; bases outside the gene matches: 6. This CDR3 has 16 amino acids. Germline loops: CDR1 SGHNT, CDR2 YYREEE (reference sequence). Written as DNA, the CDR3 is TGTGCCAGCAGCTCGGGGACTAGCGGGCTCCCCTACGAGCAGTACTTC. It encodes CASSSGTSGLPYEQYF.

V and J are TRBV29-1 and TRBJ1-2, with a possible D match to TRBD1 (5 bases). Deletions cut 3 bases from V and 4 bases from J, with 6 bases between. Germline values: CDR1 SQVTM, CDR2 ANQGSEA. This CDR3 contains 11 residues. CDR3 protein: CSVDDSYGYTF. For the CDR3, the DNA is TGCAGCGTTGATGACAGCTATGGCTACACCTTC.

Concerning this clone: This sample includes further DNA sequences coding for the same CDR3. J is TRBJ1-6 and V is TRBV7-2; 7 nucleotides agree with TRBD1. This CDR3 contains 14 residues. Trimming removed 5 bases from V and 7 bases from J; junction bases left unmatched: 5. CDR1 and CDR2 (germline): SGHTA, FQGNSA. DNA for the CDR3: TGTGCCAGCAGCCCAGGGGGTGTAAATTCACCCCTCCACTTT. Protein product: CASSPGGVNSPLHF.

The chain carries TRBV12-3 or TRBV12-4 and TRBJ2-2; 10 bases fit TRBD2. J lost 7 bases, V lost 6 bases, and 2 bases had no gene match. CDR3 length: 13 residues. This CDR3 reads CASRLAGYGELFF. The CDR3 DNA is TGTGCCAGCAGACTAGCGGGATACGGGGAGCTGTTTTTT.

There are a few counts of this clone. The V and J genes are TRBV13 and TRBJ2-3; TRBD2 aligns across 14 bases. V shed 2 bases and J 0 bases; nucleotides not matched to a gene: 7. The CDR3 totals 19 residues. Germline V gives CDR1 PRHDT, CDR2 FYEKMQ (reference sequence). The chain's CDR3 is CASSLYVRTSGRSTDTQYF. CDR3 coding DNA: TGTGCCAGCAGCTTATACGTGCGGACTAGCGGGAGGAGCACAGATACGCAGTATTTT.

This clone was counted a few times. The chain joins TRBV9 to TRBJ2-2; D gene unclear. The CDR3 is 12 amino acids. Germline V gene data show CDR1 as SGDLS and CDR2 as YYNGEE. V was pared by 1 base and J by 6 bases, with 4 bases between. CDR3 DNA: TGTGCCAGCAGCGTAAATGCCGGGGAGCTGTTTTTT. It translates to CASSVNAGELFF.

As concerns this clone: One junction end does not reproduce the germline sequence, and a read error may be involved. The identical CDR3 is also encoded by other nucleotide sequences in the sample. The chain carries TRBV14 and TRBJ1-2, with D perhaps TRBD1 (6 bases). This CDR3 has 16 amino acids. Per germline, CDR1 SGHDN and CDR2 FVKESK. The CDR3 here is CASSQRAPFGGHRYTF. Written as DNA, the CDR3 is TGTGCCAGCAGCCAAAGGGCCCCTTTCGGGGGCCATCGCTATACCTTC.

This sequence joins TRBV29-1 and TRBJ1-1; no reliable D call. The CDR3 extends over 12 amino acids. Germline V CDR1 and CDR2: SQVTM, ANQGSEA. V was trimmed by 4 bases and J by 1 base, leaving 7 bases between them. The CDR3 nucleotides read TGCAGCGTTGCCTACAGGAACACTGAAGCTTTCTTT. This sequence encodes CSVAYRNTEAFF.

The chain recombines TRBV5-1 with TRBJ2-7; TRBD1 matches at 8 bases. This CDR3 is built from 16 residues. V was clipped by 0 bases and J by 6 bases; unmatched bases: 11. Per the germline V gene, CDR1 is SGHRS and CDR2 is YFSETQ. CDR3 DNA: TGCGCCAGCAGCTTGGGCTCAGGGGGCCCCCTGGGCGAGCAGTACTTC. It translates to CASSLGSGGPLGEQYF.

The chain recombines TRBV5-6 with TRBJ2-2, with 8 bases fitting TRBD1. Germline CDR1 is SGHDT and CDR2 is YYEEEE. The CDR3 spans 16 residues. V was pared by 0 bases and J by 2 bases, with 3 bases of the junction left unmatched. CDR3 protein: CASSLGQGTNTGELFF. CDR3 sequence (DNA): TGTGCCAGCAGCTTGGGACAGGGGACTAACACCGGGGAGCTGTTTTTT.

The rearrangement links TRBV7-6 to TRBJ2-7, with 10 bases fitting TRBD2. Per germline, CDR1 SGHVS and CDR2 FNYEAQ. Germline trimming cut 5 bases from V and 2 bases from J; bases unmatched to any gene: 9. CDR3 length: 16 amino acids. The CDR3 bases are TGTGCCAGCAGCGCGCTACTAGCGGGGCCGCCCTACGAGCAGTACTTC. This translates into CASSALLAGPPYEQYF.

This clone was seen a single time. The V and J genes are TRBV7-9 and TRBJ2-7; D is perhaps TRBD1 (6 bases). CDR3 length equals 17 residues. The germline V gene encodes CDR1 SEHNR and CDR2 FQNEAQ (reference sequence). The V gene lost 2 bases and the J gene lost 1 base, with 18 bases spanning the gap. The CDR3 DNA follows: TGTGCCAGCAGCTTAAGACAAACCTCAGGGGTGTCCTACGAGCAGTACTTC. Its protein product is CASSLRQTSGVSYEQYF.

This clone was recorded only once. The chain joins TRBV30 to TRBJ1-1; D is possibly TRBD1 (5 bases). CDR1 and CDR2 from the germline V gene are GTSNPN and SVGIG (reference sequence). The CDR3 is 16 residues long. V was clipped by 0 bases and J by 2 bases, with 16 bases between them. CDR3 loop: CAWSVPYGTGNTEAFF. CDR3 in DNA: TGTGCCTGGAGTGTACCTTACGGGACGGGTAACACTGAAGCTTTCTTT.

The CDR3 coding sequence is TGTGCCAGCAGCCAAGACCGACCGGGACTGGGAGTTTTCTTT. Its translation: CASSQDRPGLGVFF. The chain joins TRBV3-1 (or the pseudogene TRBV3-2) to TRBJ1-1; possibly TRBD1 for D (5 bases). The CDR3 totals 14 residues. Germline V lookup: CDR1 LGHDT, CDR2 YNNKEL (reference sequence). Trimming left V 0 bases short and J 13 bases short, with 18 bases between.

This chain connects TRBV29-1 to TRBJ1-2; TRBD1 matches at 9 bases. Germline V gene data show CDR1 as SQVTM and CDR2 as ANQGSEA. This CDR3 contains 12 residues. V was pared by 4 bases and J by 7 bases, with 4 bases of the junction left unmatched. The CDR3 DNA is TGCAGCGTTGGGGGACAGGGTTTTGGCTACACCTTC. Protein sequence: CSVGGQGFGYTF.

CDR3 residues: CASSLGGWGHQRNEQFF. CDR3 in DNA: TGTGCCAGCAGCTTAGGAGGGTGGGGCCACCAGCGCAATGAGCAGTTCTTC. The chain has TRBV13 and TRBJ2-1; tentatively, D is TRBD1 (5 bases). Per germline, CDR1 PRHDT and CDR2 FYEKMQ (reference sequence). This CDR3 region has 17 residues. Trimming pared 0 bases from V and 6 bases from J, leaving 18 bases between.

The rearrangement joins TRBV5-1 to TRBJ2-1, with TRBD2 as a possible D gene (6 bases). This CDR3 has 16 amino acids. Trimming cost V 0 bases and J 3 bases, with 13 bases left between them. From germline, CDR1 is SGHRS and CDR2 YFSETQ. In DNA, the CDR3 is TGCGCCAGCAGCTTGGACGGCGGGGACCTCTACAATGAGCAGTTCTTC. Translated, it gives CASSLDGGDLYNEQFF.

The chain recombines TRBV10-2 with TRBJ2-5; D might be TRBD2 (6 bases). The CDR3 runs 14 residues. Trimming left V 1 base short and J 14 bases short, with 20 bases between. Germline assignment: CDR1 WSHSY and CDR2 SAAADI. The DNA of the CDR3 is TGCGCCAGCAGTGAGTTGGGGGATTCGGCGGGAAAATACTTC. This encodes CASSELGDSAGKYF.

The V and J genes are TRBV4-2 and TRBJ2-2; D remains unclear. CDR1 is LGHNA, CDR2 YNFKEQ, per germline. Trimming shortened V by 0 bases and J by 4 bases, and 9 bases separated the two germline ends. The CDR3 consists of 15 residues. The CDR3 DNA follows: TGTGCCAGCAGCCAAGATGGGCAGGTCACCGGGGAGCTGTTTTTT. Residues: CASSQDGQVTGELFF.

The chain links TRBV5-1 to TRBJ2-7; maybe TRBD2 (5 bases). The CDR3 sequence is 16 residues long. The germline CDR1 and CDR2 sequences are SGHRS and YFSETQ. V dropped 2 bases and J dropped 1 base, with 16 bases sitting between them. The CDR3 loop is CASSFPQDSLSYEQYF. The CDR3 DNA follows: TGCGCCAGCAGCTTCCCCCAGGACTCGCTATCCTACGAGCAGTACTTC.

This clone was recorded a few times. The rearrangement uses TRBV27 and TRBJ2-5, with 7 positions matching TRBD1. Germline values: CDR1 MNHEY, CDR2 SMNVEV (reference sequence). This CDR3 region has 16 residues. J was trimmed by 2 bases and V by 3 bases; bases with no gene match: 9. CDR3 nucleotides: TGTGCCAGCAGTTTCGGCCCCCCGGGACAGCAAGAGACCCAGTACTTC. Its protein product is CASSFGPPGQQETQYF.

The genes are TRBV11-2 and TRBJ2-1; D is unresolved. V shed 6 bases and J shed 5 bases, with 11 bases lying between them. In germline, CDR1 is SGHAT, CDR2 FQNNGV. The length of the CDR3 is 13 residues. The DNA for the CDR3 is TGTGCCAGCAGAGGATGGTTAGACAATGAGCAGTTCTTC. This gives the protein CASRGWLDNEQFF.